These 17 T cell receptor beta chains originate from one sample sequenced in a study of blood T cell repertoires in COVID-19. Sequencing used immunoSEQ multiplex PCR; TCRdb keeps in-frame clones, though not all of them. The sample consists of about 160,000 clones, just over 90% of them appearing once. Sequenced: peripheral blood. Source of these receptors: a man aged 18 to 29 with acute or convalescent COVID-19.

The chain employs TRBV6-5 and TRBJ1-4, with a possible D match to TRBD1 (5 bases). Trimming took 4 bases from V and 6 from J, leaving 15 bases between them. Germline V gene data show CDR1 as MNHEY and CDR2 as SVGAGI. The CDR3 consists of 15 residues. CDR3 protein: CASSSSGGADEKLFF. The CDR3 DNA is TGTGCCAGCAGTTCGTCGGGTGGGGCGGATGAAAAACTGTTTTTT.

The rearrangement uses TRBV5-4 and TRBJ1-1; D perhaps matches TRBD1 (6 bases). Trimming removed 1 base from V and 1 base from J, with 14 bases in between. CDR1 SGHNT and CDR2 YYREEE come from the germline V gene (reference sequence). This CDR3 comprises 16 residues. Here the CDR3 reads CASSLLTGFENTEAFF. The CDR3 coding sequence is TGTGCCAGCAGCTTGCTCACAGGGTTCGAGAACACTGAAGCTTTCTTT. The entire variable domain, with the rest obtained from reference TRBV5-4 and TRBJ1-1, is as follows: ETGVTQSPTHLIKTRGQQVTLRCSSQSGHNTVSWYQQALGQGPQFIFQYYREEENGRGNFPPRFSGLQFPNYSSELNVNALELDDSALYLCASSLLTGFENTEAFFGQGTRLTVV.

V is TRBV11-2 and J is TRBJ1-4, with a possible D match to TRBD1 (5 bases). The V gene's germline CDR1 is SGHAT and CDR2 FQNNGV. The CDR3 is 15 amino acids. Deletions cut 1 base from V and 3 bases from J, with 9 bases between. The CDR3 nucleotides are TGTGCCAGCAGCTTAGGGGGCGCATCTAATGAAAAACTGTTTTTT. Its protein product is CASSLGGASNEKLFF.

V gene TRBV6-5 combines with J gene TRBJ2-1; TRBD2 matches 9 bases. The CDR3 runs to 15 residues. After removal of 8 bases from V and 4 bases from J, the junction contained 9 bases not matched to a gene. Germline V gene lookup returns CDR1 MNHEY and CDR2 SVGAGI. The chain's CDR3 is CASRSAGGGYNEQFF. The CDR3 DNA reads TGTGCCAGCCGAAGTGCGGGAGGGGGTTACAATGAGCAGTTCTTC.

CDR3 sequence reads: CASSVAVGGNTEAFF. CDR3 DNA sequence: TGTGCCAGCAGCGTAGCAGTGGGGGGGAACACTGAAGCTTTCTTT. The chain is built from TRBV9 and TRBJ1-1; TRBD1 might be the D (5 bases). The CDR3 sequence is 15 residues long. Germline lookup yields CDR1 SGDLS and CDR2 YYNGEE. The V gene lost 0 bases and the J gene lost 1 base, with 10 bases spanning the gap.

The gene calls are TRBV27 and TRBJ1-2; the match to TRBD1 covers 10 bases. Trimming cost V 5 bases and J 2 bases; bases outside gene matches: 5. The CDR3 covers 15 residues. Germline values: CDR1 MNHEY, CDR2 SMNVEV (reference sequence). CDR3 bases: TGTGCCAGCAGTCCGGGACAGGGGAGGAACTATGGCTACACCTTC. Amino acid sequence: CASSPGQGRNYGYTF.

The rearrangement uses TRBV5-1 and TRBJ2-7, with D tentatively TRBD2 (5 bases). Germline values: CDR1 SGHRS, CDR2 YFSETQ. Trimming removed 0 bases at V and 2 bases at J, with 12 bases between. The CDR3 extends over 15 amino acids. The CDR3 DNA is TGCGCCAGCAGCTTGGCCAGCGGCACTCCCTACGAGCAGTACTTC. It is translated as CASSLASGTPYEQYF. Together with reference TRBV5-1 and TRBJ2-7, the CDR3 gives the full variable domain: KAGVTQTPRYLIKTRGQQVTLSCSPISGHRSVSWYQQTPGQGLQFLFEYFSETQRNKGNFPGRFSGRQFSNSRSEMNVSTLELGDSALYLCASSLASGTPYEQYFGPGTRLTVT.

The gene calls are TRBV19 and TRBJ2-1, with TRBD2 matching over 11 bases. The V and J ends lost 5 bases and 3 bases, in that order; junction bases with no gene match: 3. The CDR3 has 15 residues. CDR1 and CDR2 (germline): LNHDA, SQIVND (reference sequence). The chain's CDR3 is CASSLTSGGYNEQFF. DNA for the CDR3: TGTGCCAGTAGTTTAACTAGCGGGGGCTACAATGAGCAGTTCTTC.

This chain uses TRBV5-1 with TRBJ2-1; TRBD2 agrees at 15 bases. There are 20 residues in the CDR3. Germline V gives CDR1 SGHRS, CDR2 YFSETQ. The V and J ends lost 4 bases and 0 bases, in that order; junction bases with no gene match: 11. The CDR3 spells CASSRGTSGGFPSSYNEQFF. The CDR3 nucleotides are TGCGCCAGCAGCCGCGGGACTAGCGGGGGGTTCCCTAGCTCCTACAATGAGCAGTTCTTC.

The J gene is TRBJ1-5, the V gene TRBV15; possible D gene TRBD1, 5 bases. In germline, CDR1 is LNHNV, CDR2 YYDKDF (reference sequence). Trimming removed 3 bases at V and 0 bases at J, with 15 bases between. This CDR3 region has 17 residues. The CDR3 loop reads CATSRAGTEYSNQPQHF. CDR3 DNA: TGTGCCACCAGCAGGGCGGGGACTGAGTATAGCAATCAGCCCCAGCATTTT.

The rearrangement joins TRBV5-1 to TRBJ2-1, with D uncertain. This CDR3 comprises 15 residues. Germline V gene lookup returns CDR1 SGHRS and CDR2 YFSETQ. V was trimmed by 0 bases and J by 0 bases, leaving 7 bases between them. CDR3 in amino acids: CASSLVPLSYNEQFF. CDR3 coding DNA: TGCGCCAGCAGCTTGGTTCCTCTCTCCTACAATGAGCAGTTCTTC.

The DNA for the CDR3 is TGTGCCACCAGTGAGGGGACTAGCGGGAGGGATTACAATGAGCAGTTCTTC. Amino acids: CATSEGTSGRDYNEQFF. V usage is TRBV24-1 and J usage is TRBJ2-1; 16 bases line up with TRBD2. Germline CDR1 is KGHDR and CDR2 is SFDVKD. V lost 4 bases to trimming and J lost 4 bases; unmatched junction nucleotides: 3. The CDR3 loop spans 17 amino acids.

V is TRBV5-1 and J is TRBJ2-2; 9 bases map to TRBD2. The CDR3 extends over 14 amino acids. Germline V lookup: CDR1 SGHRS, CDR2 YFSETQ. With 7 bases clipped from V and 6 bases from J, the junction kept 7 bases outside the gene matches. The CDR3: CASSTGLAPGELFF. For the CDR3, the DNA is TGCGCCAGCTCCACGGGACTAGCCCCCGGGGAGCTGTTTTTT.

The gene calls are TRBV18 and TRBJ1-1, with a possible D match to TRBD1 (6 bases). The CDR3 spans 15 residues. The germline V and J ends were trimmed by 3 bases and 0 bases, with 11 bases remaining between them. Germline V gene data show CDR1 as KGHSH and CDR2 as LQKENI. The CDR3 loop is CASSPTDSLNTEAFF. DNA for the CDR3: TGTGCCAGCTCACCGACGGACAGTTTGAACACTGAAGCTTTCTTT.

V is TRBV5-1 and J is TRBJ2-2; D might be TRBD2 (6 bases). Looked up from germline, CDR1 is SGHRS and CDR2 is YFSETQ. V lost 0 bases to trimming and J lost 6 bases, with 12 bases between them. The CDR3 is 15 amino acids. The CDR3 loop reads CASSLGSGEAGELFF. The DNA for the CDR3 is TGCGCCAGCAGCTTGGGGTCGGGAGAGGCCGGGGAGCTGTTTTTT.

The chain combines TRBV5-1 with TRBJ1-1; 9 bases match TRBD1. Germline CDR1 reads SGHRS; CDR2 reads YFSETQ. This CDR3 is 13 amino acids long. V gave up 5 bases and J gave up 4 bases; unmatched junction bases: 3. CDR3 DNA: TGCGCCAGCAGACAGGGGGCGACCACTGAAGCTTTCTTT. Protein sequence: CASRQGATTEAFF.

The V gene is TRBV18, the J gene TRBJ2-2; the match to TRBD2 covers 16 bases. The CDR3 is 20 amino acids. Trimming took 2 bases from V and 5 from J; bases not matched to a gene: 11. Germline-derived CDR1 and CDR2 are KGHSH and LQKENI. The CDR3 DNA reads as TGTGCCAGCTCACCAGACGTCGGGACTAGCGGGGGGGCGTGGACCGGGGAGCTGTTTTTT. This translates into CASSPDVGTSGGAWTGELFF.